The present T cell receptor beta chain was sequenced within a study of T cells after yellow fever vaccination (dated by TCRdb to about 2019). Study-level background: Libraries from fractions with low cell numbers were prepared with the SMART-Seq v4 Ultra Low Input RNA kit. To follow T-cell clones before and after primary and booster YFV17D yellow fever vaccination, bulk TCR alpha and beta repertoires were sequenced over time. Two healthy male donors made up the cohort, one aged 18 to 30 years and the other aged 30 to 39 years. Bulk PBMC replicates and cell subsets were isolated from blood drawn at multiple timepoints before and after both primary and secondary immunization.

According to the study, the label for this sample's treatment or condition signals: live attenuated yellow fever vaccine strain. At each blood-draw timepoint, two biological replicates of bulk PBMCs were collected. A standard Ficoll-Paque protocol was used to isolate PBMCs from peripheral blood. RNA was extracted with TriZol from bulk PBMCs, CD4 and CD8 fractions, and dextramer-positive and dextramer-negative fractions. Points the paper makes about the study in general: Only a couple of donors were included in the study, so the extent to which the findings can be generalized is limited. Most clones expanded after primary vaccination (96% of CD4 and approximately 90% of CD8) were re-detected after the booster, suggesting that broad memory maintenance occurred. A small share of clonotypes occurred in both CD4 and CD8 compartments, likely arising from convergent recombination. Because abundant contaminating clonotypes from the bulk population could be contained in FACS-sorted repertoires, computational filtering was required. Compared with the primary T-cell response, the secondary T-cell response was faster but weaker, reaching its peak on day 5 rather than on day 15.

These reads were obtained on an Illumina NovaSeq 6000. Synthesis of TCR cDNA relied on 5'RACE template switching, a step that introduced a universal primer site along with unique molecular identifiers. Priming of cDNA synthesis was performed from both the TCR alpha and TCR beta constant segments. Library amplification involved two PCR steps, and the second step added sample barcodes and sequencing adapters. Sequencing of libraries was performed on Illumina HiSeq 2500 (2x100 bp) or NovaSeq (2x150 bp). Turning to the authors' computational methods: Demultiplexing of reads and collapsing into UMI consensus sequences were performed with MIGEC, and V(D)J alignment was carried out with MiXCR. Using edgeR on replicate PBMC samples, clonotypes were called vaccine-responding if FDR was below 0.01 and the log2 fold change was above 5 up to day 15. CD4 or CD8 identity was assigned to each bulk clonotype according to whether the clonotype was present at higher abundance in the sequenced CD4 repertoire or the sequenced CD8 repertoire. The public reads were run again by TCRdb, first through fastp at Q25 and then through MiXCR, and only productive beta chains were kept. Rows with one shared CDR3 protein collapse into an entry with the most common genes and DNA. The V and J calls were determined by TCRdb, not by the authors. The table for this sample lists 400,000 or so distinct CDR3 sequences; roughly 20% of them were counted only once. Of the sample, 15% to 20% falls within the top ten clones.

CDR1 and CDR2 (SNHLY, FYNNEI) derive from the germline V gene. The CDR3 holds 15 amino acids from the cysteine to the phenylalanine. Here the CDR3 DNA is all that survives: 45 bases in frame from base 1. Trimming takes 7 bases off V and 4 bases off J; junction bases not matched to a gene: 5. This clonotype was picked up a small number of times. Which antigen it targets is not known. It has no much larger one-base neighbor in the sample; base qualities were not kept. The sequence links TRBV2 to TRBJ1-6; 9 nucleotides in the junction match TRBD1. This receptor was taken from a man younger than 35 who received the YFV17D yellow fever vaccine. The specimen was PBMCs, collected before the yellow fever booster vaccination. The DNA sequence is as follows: TGTGCCAGCAAGTGGGACAGGGATTATAATTCACCCCTCCACTTT. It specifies CASKWDRDYNSPLHF.